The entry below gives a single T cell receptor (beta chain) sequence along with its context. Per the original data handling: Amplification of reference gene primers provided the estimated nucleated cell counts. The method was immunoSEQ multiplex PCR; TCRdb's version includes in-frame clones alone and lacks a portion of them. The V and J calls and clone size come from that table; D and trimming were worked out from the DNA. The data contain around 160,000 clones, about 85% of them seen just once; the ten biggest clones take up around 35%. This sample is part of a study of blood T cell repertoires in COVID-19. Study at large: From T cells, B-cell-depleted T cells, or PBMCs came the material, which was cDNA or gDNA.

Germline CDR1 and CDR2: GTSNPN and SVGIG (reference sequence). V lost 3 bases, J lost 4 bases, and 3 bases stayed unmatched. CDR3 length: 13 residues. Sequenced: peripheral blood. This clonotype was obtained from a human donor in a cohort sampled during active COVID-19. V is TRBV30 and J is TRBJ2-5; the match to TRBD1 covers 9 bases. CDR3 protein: CAWRGDRAETQYF. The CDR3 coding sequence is TGTGCCTGGAGGGGGGACAGGGCAGAGACCCAGTACTTC.